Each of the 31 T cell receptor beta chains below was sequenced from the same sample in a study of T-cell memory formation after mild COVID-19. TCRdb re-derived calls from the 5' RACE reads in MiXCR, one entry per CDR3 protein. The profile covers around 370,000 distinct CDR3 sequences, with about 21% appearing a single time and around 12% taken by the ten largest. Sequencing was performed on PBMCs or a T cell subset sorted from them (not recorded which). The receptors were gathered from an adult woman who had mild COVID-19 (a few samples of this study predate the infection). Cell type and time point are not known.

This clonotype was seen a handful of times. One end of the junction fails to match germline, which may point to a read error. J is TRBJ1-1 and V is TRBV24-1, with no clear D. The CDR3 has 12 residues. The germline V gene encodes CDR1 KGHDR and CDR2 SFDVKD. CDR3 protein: CATSDLGGEAFF. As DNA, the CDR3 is TGTGCCACCAGCGATTTGGGCGGAGAAGCTTTCTTT.

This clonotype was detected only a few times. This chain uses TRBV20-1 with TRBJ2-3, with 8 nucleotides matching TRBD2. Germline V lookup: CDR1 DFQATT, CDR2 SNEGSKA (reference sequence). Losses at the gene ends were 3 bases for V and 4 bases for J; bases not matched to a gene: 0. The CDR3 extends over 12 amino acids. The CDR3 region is CSASGGADTQYF. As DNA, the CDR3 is TGCAGTGCTAGCGGGGGGGCAGATACGCAGTATTTT.

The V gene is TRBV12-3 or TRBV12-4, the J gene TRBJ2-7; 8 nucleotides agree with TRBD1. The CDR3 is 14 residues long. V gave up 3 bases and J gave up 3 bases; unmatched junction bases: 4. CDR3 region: CASSLRTGHYEQYF. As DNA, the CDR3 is TGTGCCAGCAGTTTGCGGACAGGGCACTACGAGCAGTACTTC.

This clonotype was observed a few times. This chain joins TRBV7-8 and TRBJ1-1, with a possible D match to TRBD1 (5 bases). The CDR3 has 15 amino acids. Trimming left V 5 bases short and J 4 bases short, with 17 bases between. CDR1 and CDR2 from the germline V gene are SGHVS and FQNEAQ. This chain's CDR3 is CASSTFREGGTEAFF. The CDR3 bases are TGTGCCAGCAGCACCTTCAGGGAGGGCGGCACTGAAGCTTTCTTT. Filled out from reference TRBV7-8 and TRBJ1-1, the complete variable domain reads GAGVSQSPRYKVAKRGQDVALRCDPISGHVSLFWYQQALGQGPEFLTYFQNEAQLDKSGLPSDRFFAERPEGSVSTLKIQRTQQEDSAVYLCASSTFREGGTEAFFGQGTRLTVV.

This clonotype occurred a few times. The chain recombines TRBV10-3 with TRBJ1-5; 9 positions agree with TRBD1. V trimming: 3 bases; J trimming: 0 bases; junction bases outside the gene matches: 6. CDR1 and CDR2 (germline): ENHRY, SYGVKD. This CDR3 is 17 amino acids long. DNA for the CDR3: TGTGCCATCAGTGACGCCGGGACAGGGAATAGCAATCAGCCCCAGCATTTT. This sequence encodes CAISDAGTGNSNQPQHF.

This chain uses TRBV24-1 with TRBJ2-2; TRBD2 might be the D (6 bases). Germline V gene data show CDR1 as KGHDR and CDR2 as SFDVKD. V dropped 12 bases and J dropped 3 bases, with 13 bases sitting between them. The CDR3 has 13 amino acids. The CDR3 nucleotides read TGTGCCGCCCGGAGGGCGGACACCGGGGAGCTGTTTTTT. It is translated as CAARRADTGELFF.

The CDR3 DNA reads as TGTGCCAGCAGCCAAGGGATGCCAGATACGCAGTATTTT. Translation: CASSQGMPDTQYF. J is TRBJ2-3 and V is TRBV3-1; D unresolved. Germline V gene data show CDR1 as LGHDT and CDR2 as YNNKEL (reference sequence). The CDR3 is 13 residues long. The germline V and J ends were trimmed by 1 base and 4 bases, with 6 bases remaining between them.

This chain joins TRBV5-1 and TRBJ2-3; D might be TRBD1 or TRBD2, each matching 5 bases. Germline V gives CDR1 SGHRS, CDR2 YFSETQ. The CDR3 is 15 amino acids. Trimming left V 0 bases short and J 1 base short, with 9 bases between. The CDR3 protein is CASSLGGIRTDTQYF. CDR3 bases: TGCGCCAGCAGCTTGGGGGGGATACGCACAGATACGCAGTATTTT.

In DNA form, the CDR3 reads TGTGCCACCAGTGATTTTGAGGGGGGCCAAGAGACCCAGTACTTC. Its protein product is CATSDFEGGQETQYF. The rearrangement links TRBV24-1 to TRBJ2-5; D may correspond to TRBD1 or TRBD2 (6 bases each). CDR3 length equals 15 residues. V lost 1 base and J 1 base, leaving 9 bases between the germline ends. Looked up from germline, CDR1 is KGHDR and CDR2 is SFDVKD.

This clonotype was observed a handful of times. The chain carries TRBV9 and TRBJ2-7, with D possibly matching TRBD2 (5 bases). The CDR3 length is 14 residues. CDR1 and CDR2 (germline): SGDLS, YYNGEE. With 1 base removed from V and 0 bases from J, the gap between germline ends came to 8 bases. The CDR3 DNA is TGTGCCAGCAGCGTACGGAGGAACTCCTACGAGCAGTACTTC. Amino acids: CASSVRRNSYEQYF.

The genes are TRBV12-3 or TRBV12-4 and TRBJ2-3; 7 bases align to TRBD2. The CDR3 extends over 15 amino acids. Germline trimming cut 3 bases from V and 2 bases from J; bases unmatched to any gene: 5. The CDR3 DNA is TGTGCCAGCAGTTTTGGGGGGACTACCACAGATACGCAGTATTTT. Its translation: CASSFGGTTTDTQYF.

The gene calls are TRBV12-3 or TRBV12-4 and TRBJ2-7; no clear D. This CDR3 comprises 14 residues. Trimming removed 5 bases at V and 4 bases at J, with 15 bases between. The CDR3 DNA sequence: TGTGCCAGCAGTCCCTCCTTAGTACAGTACGAGCAGTACTTC. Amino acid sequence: CASSPSLVQYEQYF.

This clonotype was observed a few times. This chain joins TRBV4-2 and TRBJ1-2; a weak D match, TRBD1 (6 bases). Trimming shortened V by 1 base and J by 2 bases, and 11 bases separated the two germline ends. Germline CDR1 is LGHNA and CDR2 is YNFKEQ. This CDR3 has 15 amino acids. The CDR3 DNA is TGTGCCAGCAGCCAAGTGGGGGGGCGGAACTATGGCTACACCTTC. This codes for CASSQVGGRNYGYTF.

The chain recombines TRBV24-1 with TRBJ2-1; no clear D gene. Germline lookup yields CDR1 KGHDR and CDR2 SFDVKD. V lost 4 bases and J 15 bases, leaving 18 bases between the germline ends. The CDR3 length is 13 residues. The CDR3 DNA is TGTGCCACCAGTGACTCCTCGGGTAAGAACCCGTTCTTC. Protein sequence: CATSDSSGKNPFF.

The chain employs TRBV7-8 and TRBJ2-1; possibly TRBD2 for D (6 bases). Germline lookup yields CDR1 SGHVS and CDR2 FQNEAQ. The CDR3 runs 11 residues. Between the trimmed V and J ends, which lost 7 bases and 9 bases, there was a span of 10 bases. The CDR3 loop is CASNRAGEQFF. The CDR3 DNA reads TGTGCCAGCAACCGAGCGGGTGAGCAGTTCTTC.

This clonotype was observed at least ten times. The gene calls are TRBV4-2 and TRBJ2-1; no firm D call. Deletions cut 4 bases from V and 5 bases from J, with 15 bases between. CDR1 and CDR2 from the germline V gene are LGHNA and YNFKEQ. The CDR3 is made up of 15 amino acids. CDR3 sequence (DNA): TGTGCCAGCAGCCTAACTCGCCAGGCCCACAATGAGCAGTTCTTC. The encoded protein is CASSLTRQAHNEQFF.

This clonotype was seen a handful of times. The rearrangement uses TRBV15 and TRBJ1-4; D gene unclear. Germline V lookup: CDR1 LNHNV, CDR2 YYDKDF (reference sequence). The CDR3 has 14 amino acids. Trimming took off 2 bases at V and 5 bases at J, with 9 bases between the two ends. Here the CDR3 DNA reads TGTGCCACCAGCAGAACGGGTGGGAATGAAAAACTGTTTTTT. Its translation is CATSRTGGNEKLFF.

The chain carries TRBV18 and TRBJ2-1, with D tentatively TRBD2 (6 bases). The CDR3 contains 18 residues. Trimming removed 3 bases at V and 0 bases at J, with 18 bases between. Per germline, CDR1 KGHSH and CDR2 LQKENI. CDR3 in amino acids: CASSPKLGEASSYNEQFF. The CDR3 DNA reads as TGTGCCAGCTCACCTAAACTCGGGGAGGCTAGCTCCTACAATGAGCAGTTCTTC.

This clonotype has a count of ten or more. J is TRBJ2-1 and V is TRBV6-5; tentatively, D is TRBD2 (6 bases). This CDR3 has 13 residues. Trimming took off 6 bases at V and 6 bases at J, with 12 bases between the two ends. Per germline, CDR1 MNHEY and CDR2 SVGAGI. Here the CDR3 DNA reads TGTGCCAGCAGCTCGGGACTTAGCAATGAGCAGTTCTTC. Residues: CASSSGLSNEQFF.

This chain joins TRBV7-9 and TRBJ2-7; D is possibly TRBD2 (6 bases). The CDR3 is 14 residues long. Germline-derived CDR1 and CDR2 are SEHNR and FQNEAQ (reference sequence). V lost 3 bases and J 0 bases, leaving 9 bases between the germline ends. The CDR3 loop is CASSFGGNSYEQYF. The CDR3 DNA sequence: TGTGCCAGCAGCTTTGGGGGGAACTCCTACGAGCAGTACTTC.

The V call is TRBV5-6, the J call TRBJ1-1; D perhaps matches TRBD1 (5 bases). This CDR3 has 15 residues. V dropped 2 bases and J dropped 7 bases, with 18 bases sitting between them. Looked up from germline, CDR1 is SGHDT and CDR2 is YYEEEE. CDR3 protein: CASSFYSRDGGEAFF. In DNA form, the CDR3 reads TGTGCCAGCAGCTTTTATTCCCGCGACGGGGGTGAAGCTTTCTTT.

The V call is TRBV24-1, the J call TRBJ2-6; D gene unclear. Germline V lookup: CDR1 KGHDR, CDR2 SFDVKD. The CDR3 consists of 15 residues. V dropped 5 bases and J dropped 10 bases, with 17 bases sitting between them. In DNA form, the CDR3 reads TGTGCCACCAGTGGCCATCGCGGACGAGGTAACGTCCTGACTTTC. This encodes CATSGHRGRGNVLTF.

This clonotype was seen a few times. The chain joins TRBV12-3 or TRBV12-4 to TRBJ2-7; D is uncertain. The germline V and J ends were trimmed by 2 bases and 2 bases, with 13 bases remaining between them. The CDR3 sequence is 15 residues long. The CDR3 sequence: CASSLPGRATYEQYF. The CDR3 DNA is TGTGCCAGCAGTTTACCGGGCCGAGCGACCTACGAGCAGTACTTC.

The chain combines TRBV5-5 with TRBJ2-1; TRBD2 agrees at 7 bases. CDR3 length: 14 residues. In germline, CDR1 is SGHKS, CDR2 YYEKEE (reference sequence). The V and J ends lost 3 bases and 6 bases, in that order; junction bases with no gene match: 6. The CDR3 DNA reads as TGTGCCAGCAGCTGGGGGAGGGGAGCCAATGAGCAGTTCTTC. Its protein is CASSWGRGANEQFF.

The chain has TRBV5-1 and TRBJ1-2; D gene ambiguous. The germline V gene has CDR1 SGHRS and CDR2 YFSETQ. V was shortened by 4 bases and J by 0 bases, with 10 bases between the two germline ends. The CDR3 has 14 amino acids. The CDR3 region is CASSPGPSNYGYTF. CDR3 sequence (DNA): TGCGCCAGCAGCCCCGGCCCGTCTAACTATGGCTACACCTTC.

The CDR3 DNA reads as TGTGCCAGCAGTTTGGAGATTGGTAGCAATCAGCCCCAGCATTTT. Its translation: CASSLEIGSNQPQHF. This rearrangement joins TRBV12-3 or TRBV12-4 to TRBJ1-5; D gene uncertain. CDR3 length: 15 amino acids. V was trimmed by 3 bases and J by 0 bases, leaving 9 bases between them.

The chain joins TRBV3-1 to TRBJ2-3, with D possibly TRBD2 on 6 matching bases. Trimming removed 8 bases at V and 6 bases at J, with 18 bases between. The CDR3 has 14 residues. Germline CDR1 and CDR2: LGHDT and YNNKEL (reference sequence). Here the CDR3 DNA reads TGTGCCAGCGGGAGGCAGAGGAGATCTGATACGCAGTATTTT. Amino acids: CASGRQRRSDTQYF.

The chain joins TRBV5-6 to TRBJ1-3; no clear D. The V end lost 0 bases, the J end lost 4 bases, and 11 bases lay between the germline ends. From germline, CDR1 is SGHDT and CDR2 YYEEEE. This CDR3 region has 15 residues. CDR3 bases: TGTGCCAGCAGCTTGGCCCCTCGGCCCGGAAACACCATATATTTT. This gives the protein CASSLAPRPGNTIYF.

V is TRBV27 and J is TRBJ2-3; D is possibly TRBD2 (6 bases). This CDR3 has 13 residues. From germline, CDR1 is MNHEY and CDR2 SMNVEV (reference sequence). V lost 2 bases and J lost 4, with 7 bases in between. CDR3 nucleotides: TGTGCCAGCAGTTTACCTAGCGCAGATACGCAGTATTTT. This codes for CASSLPSADTQYF.

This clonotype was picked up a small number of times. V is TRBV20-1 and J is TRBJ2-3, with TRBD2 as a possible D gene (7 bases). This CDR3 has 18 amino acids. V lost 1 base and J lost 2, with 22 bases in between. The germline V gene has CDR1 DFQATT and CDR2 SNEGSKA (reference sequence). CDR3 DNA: TGCAGTGCTAGAGGGGGGCTCAGGGCTAGCGGATTCACAGATACGCAGTATTTT. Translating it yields CSARGGLRASGFTDTQYF.

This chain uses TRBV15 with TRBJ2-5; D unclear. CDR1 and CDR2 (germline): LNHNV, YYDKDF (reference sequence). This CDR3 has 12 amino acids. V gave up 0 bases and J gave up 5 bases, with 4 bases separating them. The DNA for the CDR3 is TGTGCCACCAGCAGAGATTCGGAGACCCAGTACTTC. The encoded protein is CATSRDSETQYF.